The TCR beta chain under discussion was sequenced for a study of blood T cells in healthy people across ages. Findings of the study overall: Diversity was estimated from one million T cells, and these estimates were considered underestimates.

Trimming left V 6 bases short and J 9 bases short, with 21 bases between. Germline lookup yields CDR1 LGHNT and CDR2 FRNRAP. CDR3 size: 15 residues. With each sample, at least 5 micrograms of total RNA were extracted. This clonotype appeared many times. Its antigen remains unidentified. The use of a sample-barcoded 5' primer and a J-beta primer mix characterized a second PCR of roughly 6 to 12 cycles. TCRdb analysed the 5' RACE reads with MiXCR anew, one entry per CDR3 protein. The profile shows about 1.7 million distinct CDR3 sequences, approximately 28% of them singletons. Material: blood. This chain joins TRBV12-5 and TRBJ2-1; D tentatively reads TRBD1 or TRBD2 (5 bases each). This TCR came from a woman in her thirties in good health. The CDR3 DNA follows: TGTGCTAGTGGAAGAGGGACCTCTACTTCGTCTGAGCAGTTCTTC. It codes for CASGRGTSTSSEQFF.